A selection of T cell receptor beta chains follows, all from one sample in a study of OX40 agonist ivuxolimab in advanced cancers. Assay: immunoSEQ multiplex PCR; the TCRdb copy retains only in-frame clones and omits some. The sample records about 67,000 clones, around nine tenths being singletons. Specimen: CD4+ or CD8+ T cells sorted from blood, collected in a trial of the OX40 agonist ivuxolimab. The receptor set was obtained from an adult with an advanced solid tumor such as melanoma, head and neck, liver or kidney cancer. CDR3s include the opening cysteine and the closing phenylalanine or tryptophan. The D gene is left open where the match is weak. Only part of the rows carry a size: once, few, many, or a class if the clone is expanded.

V: TRBV29-1; D: -; size: -; J: TRBJ2-5; DNA: TGCAGCGTTGTGAGGGATCAAGAGACCCAGTACTTC; CDR3: CSVVRDQETQYF
V: TRBV6-1; D: -; size: -; J: TRBJ1-5; DNA: TGTGCCAGCAGCCTGGACAGAGATCAGCCCCAGCATTTT; CDR3: CASSLDRDQPQHF
V: TRBV7-3; D: -; size: few; J: TRBJ2-2; DNA: TGTGCCAGCAGCTTAGCGGGGAACACCGGGGAGCTGTTTTTT; CDR3: CASSLAGNTGELFF
V: TRBV6-5; D: TRBD1; size: -; J: TRBJ2-7; DNA: TGTGCCAGCAGTTACCCCGGACAGGGCGGCGAGCAGTACTTC; CDR3: CASSYPGQGGEQYF
V: TRBV7-2; D: TRBD1; size: -; J: TRBJ2-1; DNA: TGTGCCAGCAGCTTAGGGATACTCAGGGGGTACAATGAGCAGTTCTTC; CDR3: CASSLGILRGYNEQFF
V: TRBV5-4; D: -; size: -; J: TRBJ2-5; DNA: TGTGCCAGCAGCCCCGGTGGACTGGCTAGCCAAGAGACCCAGTACTTC; CDR3: CASSPGGLASQETQYF
V: TRBV2; D: -; size: -; J: TRBJ2-5; DNA: TGTGCCAGCAGTGATACAGGGATGGAGACCCAGTACTTC; CDR3: CASSDTGMETQYF
V: TRBV15; D: -; size: -; J: TRBJ2-1; DNA: TGTGCCACCACCTCAGGAGGGTCCCCCAATGAGCAGTTCTTC; CDR3: CATTSGGSPNEQFF
V: TRBV2; D: TRBD1; size: few; J: TRBJ1-5; DNA: TGTGCCAGCAGTGGACAGGGTATTAGCAATCAGCCCCAGCATTTT; CDR3: CASSGQGISNQPQHF
V: TRBV28; D: TRBD1; size: -; J: TRBJ2-7; DNA: TGTGCCAGCATGGCTGGGGACAGAACCTACGAGCAGTACTTC; CDR3: CASMAGDRTYEQYF
V: TRBV20-1; D: -; size: -; J: TRBJ2-7; DNA: TGCAGTGCTAGACCCATCTACGAGCAGTACTTC; CDR3: CSARPIYEQYF
V: TRBV15; D: -; size: -; J: TRBJ2-2; DNA: TGTGCCACCAGCGTAGACGCACTATCCGGGGAGCTGTTTTTT; CDR3: CATSVDALSGELFF
V: TRBV10-3; D: TRBD2; size: -; J: TRBJ2-5; DNA: TGTGCCATCAGTCCCGGGACTAGCGGGGGGGGAGAAGAGACCCAGTACTTC; CDR3: CAISPGTSGGGEETQYF
V: TRBV7-9; D: -; size: -; J: TRBJ1-1; DNA: TGTGCCAGCAGCTTAGGTGGGGGTAGAAGCACTGAAGCTTTCTTT; CDR3: CASSLGGGRSTEAFF
V: TRBV2; D: TRBD1; size: -; J: TRBJ2-3; DNA: TGTGCCAGCAGTCCGGGACAGGGCTGGGATACGCAGTATTTT; CDR3: CASSPGQGWDTQYF
V: TRBV7-9; D: -; size: -; J: TRBJ2-7; DNA: TGTGCCAGCAGCTTGGCAGGGAGCATCTACGAGCAGTACTTC; CDR3: CASSLAGSIYEQYF
V: TRBV7-9; D: -; size: -; J: TRBJ2-1; DNA: TGTGCCAGCAGCTTAGACCCAGCCGTGGCGAATGAGCAGTTCTTC; CDR3: CASSLDPAVANEQFF
V: TRBV9; D: TRBD1; size: -; J: TRBJ2-3; DNA: TGTGCCAGCAGCGACCGGGACAGTACAGATACGCAGTATTTT; CDR3: CASSDRDSTDTQYF
V: TRBV5-1; D: -; size: -; J: TRBJ1-4; DNA: TGCGCCAGCAGAATGGACGGTAATGAAAAACTGTTTTTT; CDR3: CASRMDGNEKLFF
V: TRBV2; D: TRBD1; size: -; J: TRBJ2-5; DNA: TGTGCCACCAAGGGACAGGGGGCTGGGGAGACCCAGTACTTC; CDR3: CATKGQGAGETQYF
V: TRBV6-5; D: -; size: -; J: TRBJ2-5; DNA: TGTGCCAGCAGTTGGGGCGGGGAGACCCAGTACTTC; CDR3: CASSWGGETQYF
V: TRBV5-8; D: TRBD1; size: -; J: TRBJ2-2; DNA: TGTGCCAGCAGCTTGGGAGGGGGCGACGGGGAGCTGTTTTTT; CDR3: CASSLGGGDGELFF
V: TRBV28; D: -; size: -; J: TRBJ1-5; DNA: TGTGCCAGCAGACCCCAGGGTGTTTCTCGAGATAGCAATCAGCCCCAGCATTTT; CDR3: CASRPQGVSRDSNQPQHF